This T cell receptor (beta chain) was sequenced in a study of early T cells in non-severe SARS-CoV-2 infection. The overall study: Unsorted whole-blood RNA was sequenced in bulk, leaving chains unpaired.

V was clipped by 4 bases and J by 10 bases, with 13 bases between them. This CDR3 has 13 residues. The germline CDR1 and CDR2 sequences are MDHEN and SYDVKM. Comments on this clonotype: Its antigen is unknown.

Using its own MiXCR run on the 5' RACE reads, TCRdb lists one record per CDR3 protein. This sample carries 70,000 to 95,000 distinct CDR3 sequences, 11% to 15% of them seen once, and the ten largest clones take approximately 11%. Regarding the study as a whole: Clonotype matching in VDJdb favored anti-spike CD8 responses and did not capture private and CD4 specificities.

Sequencing was carried out using whole blood. The rearrangement joins TRBV28 to TRBJ1-4; D remains ambiguous. This clonotype originated in an adult who was a healthcare worker with PCR-confirmed SARS-CoV-2 infection or an uninfected control (not recorded which). In DNA form, the CDR3 reads TGTGCCAGCAGTTCTCCTGTAGGGAGAAAACTGTTTTTT. Translating it yields CASSSPVGRKLFF.